Shown below are 14 T cell receptor beta chains from a single sample sequenced in a study of cytomegalovirus exposure and HLA in healthy donors. The study ran its PCR with 60 Vbeta and 13 Jbeta primers. Here immunoSEQ multiplex PCR was the method, and the copy in TCRdb shows in-frame clones only, minus some. The data show under 150,000 clones, over 75% seen once. Sequencing was done on a sample of PBMCs. The receptors stem from a male donor in good health and CMV-seronegative.

The V call is TRBV4-1, the J call TRBJ1-4; the match to TRBD1 covers 7 bases. J was trimmed by 3 bases and V by 4 bases; bases with no gene match: 11. The CDR3 has 17 residues. CDR1 and CDR2 from the germline V gene are MGHRA and YSYEKL. The CDR3 reads CASSPTPPGTANEKLFF. The DNA for the CDR3 is TGCGCCAGCAGCCCCACCCCCCCCGGGACAGCTAATGAAAAACTGTTTTTT.

In its sample, this clone was seen a few times. The chain joins TRBV4-1 to TRBJ2-1; 7 bases are a match to TRBD2. This CDR3 has 14 residues. CDR1 is MGHRA and CDR2 is YSYEKL in the germline V gene. Trimming took 4 bases from V and 5 from J; bases not matched to a gene: 5. The CDR3 region is CASSRLAVHNEQFF. The CDR3 bases are TGCGCCAGCAGCCGGCTAGCGGTCCACAATGAGCAGTTCTTC.

The rearrangement links TRBV5-6 to TRBJ2-7, with 8 positions matching TRBD1. The V and J ends lost 4 bases and 4 bases, in that order; junction bases with no gene match: 4. CDR3 size: 13 residues. Germline-derived CDR1 and CDR2 are SGHDT and YYEEEE. The CDR3 loop reads CASSPDRGYEQYF. As DNA, the CDR3 is TGTGCCAGCAGCCCCGACAGGGGTTACGAGCAGTACTTC.

The rearrangement uses TRBV9 and TRBJ2-3, with D hard to call. Germline CDR1 and CDR2: SGDLS and YYNGEE. Trimming shortened V by 3 bases and J by 7 bases, and 18 bases separated the two germline ends. The CDR3 sequence is 15 residues long. The CDR3 DNA is TGTGCCAGCAGCGAACAATCAGGATTTCCATATACGCAGTATTTT. It yields the protein CASSEQSGFPYTQYF.

A single count supports this clone. The J gene is TRBJ2-3, the V gene TRBV30; the D is unclear. The CDR3 runs to 11 residues. Germline-derived CDR1 and CDR2 are GTSNPN and SVGIG (reference sequence). V lost 2 bases to trimming and J lost 7 bases, with 7 bases between them. The CDR3 DNA sequence: TGTGCCTGGAGTTCCCTGTATACGCAGTATTTT. It codes for CAWSSLYTQYF.

The chain combines TRBV27 with TRBJ2-1; D is possibly TRBD2 (6 bases). Germline values: CDR1 MNHEY, CDR2 SMNVEV (reference sequence). There are 13 residues in the CDR3. Trimming left V 6 bases short and J 4 bases short, with 10 bases between. Here the CDR3 DNA reads TGTGCCAGCAGACGGGACTTGTACAATGAGCAGTTCTTC. The encoded protein is CASRRDLYNEQFF.

The chain uses TRBV7-2 and TRBJ2-1; 10 bases match TRBD2. The V gene end was trimmed by 5 bases and the J gene end by 9 bases; junction bases not matched to a gene: 13. CDR1 SGHTA and CDR2 FQGNSA come from the germline V gene. This CDR3 spans 16 amino acids. CDR3 in amino acids: CASSPSTASGSTEQFF. CDR3 coding DNA: TGTGCCAGCAGCCCAAGTACAGCTAGCGGGAGTACTGAGCAGTTCTTC.

This clone has only one observation. The V and J genes are TRBV19 and TRBJ2-7; a weak D match, TRBD1 (6 bases). The CDR3 is 16 amino acids. Germline V gene lookup returns CDR1 LNHDA and CDR2 SQIVND (reference sequence). V gave up 3 bases and J gave up 7 bases, with 22 bases separating them. This chain's CDR3 is CASSMGWGLFAKEQYF. In DNA, the CDR3 is TGTGCCAGTAGTATGGGATGGGGGCTCTTCGCTAAGGAGCAGTACTTC.

This chain links TRBV28 with TRBJ2-5; maybe TRBD2 (5 bases). CDR1 is MDHEN and CDR2 is SYDVKM in the germline V gene. The CDR3 runs 14 residues. Trimming stripped 4 bases from V and 2 bases from J, with 11 bases between. CDR3 residues: CASSSAGIQETQYF. CDR3 bases: TGTGCCAGCAGTTCCGCGGGCATTCAAGAGACCCAGTACTTC.

In its sample, this clone was seen a few times. The rearrangement uses TRBV4-3 and TRBJ2-1, with D possibly TRBD2 on 5 matching bases. The CDR3 covers 12 residues. In germline, CDR1 is LGHNA, CDR2 YSLEER. V was pared by 3 bases and J by 10 bases, with 10 bases between. Here the CDR3 reads CASSQWGDEQFF. The CDR3 region has the DNA TGCGCCAGCAGCCAGTGGGGAGACGAGCAGTTCTTC.

The chain employs TRBV11-2 and TRBJ2-7; D may be TRBD1 (5 bases). Germline V gene lookup returns CDR1 SGHAT and CDR2 FQNNGV. V was shortened by 0 bases and J by 2 bases, with 11 bases between the two germline ends. The CDR3 has 15 amino acids. The DNA of the CDR3 is TGTGCCAGCAGCTTAGAGCTAGGGGTAACCTACGAGCAGTACTTC. Translating it yields CASSLELGVTYEQYF.

J is TRBJ2-5 and V is TRBV5-1, with TRBD1 matching 8 bases. Germline-derived CDR1 and CDR2 are SGHRS and YFSETQ. V lost 2 bases, J lost 4 bases, and 4 bases stayed unmatched. The length of the CDR3 is 14 residues. CDR3 loop: CASSFGTGAETQYF. The CDR3 nucleotides read TGCGCCAGCAGCTTTGGGACAGGAGCAGAGACCCAGTACTTC.

This clone was counted between two and nine times. The CDR3 DNA sequence: TGTGCCAGTAGTATGAGCATCTCTGGAAACACCATATATTTT. Protein product: CASSMSISGNTIYF. The rearrangement links TRBV19 to TRBJ1-3; D gene uncertain. V dropped 3 bases and J dropped 0 bases, with 6 bases sitting between them. The germline V gene has CDR1 LNHDA and CDR2 SQIVND (reference sequence). This CDR3 is 14 amino acids long.

J is TRBJ2-5 and V is TRBV9; TRBD2 matches 11 bases. The last part of the DNA fits TRBJ2-7 better; the J call may be wrong. Germline CDR1 and CDR2: SGDLS and YYNGEE. The CDR3 covers 17 residues. The CDR3 loop is CASSVVQHGTSGYEQYF. The CDR3 nucleotides are TGTGCCAGCAGCGTAGTTCAACACGGGACTAGCGGTTACGAGCAGTACTTC.